A single sample is the source of the 27 T cell receptor beta chains below, sequenced in a study of blood T cell repertoires in COVID-19. TCRdb's copy holds only in-frame clones and misses some; the assay was immunoSEQ multiplex PCR. The sample gives approximately 500,000 clones, roughly 90% of which show up once; less than 2% is in the top ten. The sample taken for sequencing was PBMCs or T cells enriched from blood (not recorded which). The receptors were gathered from a woman between 35 and 50 years old who had recovered from COVID-19.

The J gene is TRBJ1-1, the V gene TRBV7-2, with a weak D call TRBD1 (5 bases). Trimming shortened V by 2 bases and J by 5 bases, and 12 bases separated the two germline ends. The CDR3 spans 14 residues. Per the germline V gene, CDR1 is SGHTA and CDR2 is FQGNSA. As DNA, the CDR3 is TGTGCCAGCAGCTTAAGTCGGGGGAGTACTGAAGCTTTCTTT. Translation: CASSLSRGSTEAFF.

V gene TRBV4-3 combines with J gene TRBJ1-5, with D tentatively TRBD1 (5 bases). Trimming took off 0 bases at V and 2 bases at J, with 8 bases between the two ends. CDR3 length: 15 residues. Germline V gene sequence: CDR1 LGHNA, CDR2 YSLEER. CDR3 bases: TGCGCCAGCAGCCAAGATACGGGGGGCAATCAGCCCCAGCATTTT. It yields the protein CASSQDTGGNQPQHF.

The CDR3 region is CASSRMGRYEQYF. DNA of the CDR3: TGTGCCAGCAGCCGAATGGGCCGCTACGAGCAGTACTTC. The genes are TRBV7-2 and TRBJ2-7; no clear D gene. From germline, CDR1 is SGHTA and CDR2 FQGNSA. The CDR3 is 13 residues long. V shed 5 bases and J shed 3 bases, with 11 bases lying between them.

Turning to this clone: At the DNA level, this CDR3 is encoded by other sequences in the same sample as well. This rearrangement joins TRBV9 to TRBJ1-2; 10 bases map to TRBD1. This CDR3 region has 14 residues. V trimming: 2 bases; J trimming: 4 bases; junction bases outside the gene matches: 2. CDR1 and CDR2 from the germline V gene are SGDLS and YYNGEE. The CDR3 loop is CASSVGQGSYGYTF. The DNA of the CDR3 is TGTGCCAGCAGCGTGGGACAGGGGTCCTATGGCTACACCTTC.

This clone was counted a few times. The chain combines TRBV11-2 with TRBJ2-2; TRBD1 is a possible D gene (7 bases). Per the germline V gene, CDR1 is SGHAT and CDR2 is FQNNGV. The V gene lost 5 bases and the J gene lost 6 bases, with 10 bases spanning the gap. This CDR3 contains 13 residues. The CDR3 DNA reads TGTGCCAGCAGCCAGGGGGAGGCCGGGGAGCTGTTTTTT. It codes for CASSQGEAGELFF.

The chain joins TRBV5-1 to TRBJ1-2; D might be TRBD1 (6 bases). Germline V gene data show CDR1 as SGHRS and CDR2 as YFSETQ. Trimming stripped 0 bases from V and 5 bases from J, with 11 bases between. The CDR3 covers 14 residues. CDR3 nucleotide sequence: TGCGCCAGCAGCTTGGACAGGGCCGTTTATGGCTACACCTTC. It specifies CASSLDRAVYGYTF.

The V call is TRBV29-1, the J call TRBJ2-3; D gene uncertain. Germline V gene lookup returns CDR1 SQVTM and CDR2 ANQGSEA. This CDR3 has 13 amino acids. Trimming took off 1 base at V and 0 bases at J, with 5 bases between the two ends. The CDR3 bases are TGCAGCGTTGAAGGCACTAGCACAGATACGCAGTATTTT. Translation: CSVEGTSTDTQYF.

V gene TRBV6-5 combines with J gene TRBJ1-5; D may be TRBD1 (6 bases). The CDR3 is 15 residues long. Per the germline V gene, CDR1 is MNHEY and CDR2 is SVGAGI. V was clipped by 6 bases and J by 4 bases, with 16 bases between them. The CDR3 DNA sequence: TGTGCCAGCAGCCCCGGGGGAGGGGGAAATCAGCCCCAGCATTTT. Translated, it gives CASSPGGGGNQPQHF.

This sequence joins TRBV11-2 and TRBJ2-1; 7 nucleotides line up with TRBD1. Germline lookup yields CDR1 SGHAT and CDR2 FQNNGV. The trim removed 1 base at V and 4 bases at J, leaving 4 bases unmatched. This CDR3 region has 15 residues. For the CDR3, the DNA is TGTGCCAGCAGCTTAGGGCAGGGGGTATACAATGAGCAGTTCTTC. Its protein product is CASSLGQGVYNEQFF.

This chain links TRBV4-3 with TRBJ2-7, with 9 bases lining up with TRBD2. With 3 bases clipped from V and 4 bases from J, the junction kept 7 bases outside the gene matches. Germline CDR1 reads LGHNA; CDR2 reads YSLEER. The length of the CDR3 is 15 residues. CDR3 region: CASSQAGTSSYEQYF. The CDR3 coding sequence is TGCGCCAGCAGCCAGGCCGGGACTAGCAGTTACGAGCAGTACTTC.

V and J are TRBV7-2 and TRBJ2-7; D is perhaps TRBD1 (6 bases). Between the trimmed V and J ends, which lost 5 bases and 4 bases, there was a span of 18 bases. In germline, CDR1 is SGHTA, CDR2 FQGNSA. This CDR3 has 15 amino acids. CDR3 sequence: CASSPQPSTGYEQYF. In DNA form, the CDR3 reads TGTGCCAGCAGCCCCCAGCCCTCAACAGGGTACGAGCAGTACTTC.

CDR3 amino acids: CASRQGLQETQYF. Written as DNA, the CDR3 is TGTGCCAGCCGCCAGGGGCTACAAGAGACCCAGTACTTC. V and J are TRBV7-2 and TRBJ2-5; D may be TRBD1 (6 bases). V lost 8 bases and J 2 bases, leaving 12 bases between the germline ends. CDR1 is SGHTA and CDR2 is FQGNSA in the germline V gene. The CDR3 is made up of 13 amino acids. The variable domain in full, completed from reference TRBV7-2 and TRBJ2-5, reads GAGVSQSPSNKVTEKGKDVELRCDPISGHTALYWYRQSLGQGLEFLIYFQGNSAPDKSGLPSDRFSAERTGGSVSTLTIQRTQQEDSAVYLCASRQGLQETQYFGPGTRLLVL.

Here the CDR3 DNA reads TGCGCCAGCAGCTTATGGGCTAGCGGGGACAATGAGCAGTTCTTC. Translated, it gives CASSLWASGDNEQFF. The chain recombines TRBV5-1 with TRBJ2-1; 9 nucleotides agree with TRBD2. The germline V gene encodes CDR1 SGHRS and CDR2 YFSETQ. V trimming: 2 bases; J trimming: 5 bases; junction bases outside the gene matches: 5. CDR3 size: 15 residues.

This chain uses TRBV19 with TRBJ1-1, with 7 bases that match TRBD1. Germline-derived CDR1 and CDR2 are LNHDA and SQIVND (reference sequence). V was clipped by 3 bases and J by 9 bases; unmatched bases: 7. The CDR3 consists of 13 residues. CDR3 DNA: TGTGCCAGTAGTATCAAGGGGGCGGCCAAAGCTTTCTTT. Amino acid sequence: CASSIKGAAKAFF.

The chain has TRBV4-2 and TRBJ1-2; TRBD1 is a possible D gene (5 bases). The CDR3 loop spans 13 amino acids. Germline V gene lookup returns CDR1 LGHNA and CDR2 YNFKEQ. Trimming removed 1 base from V and 5 bases from J, with 8 bases in between. The CDR3 nucleotides read TGTGCCAGCAGCCAAGTCCAGGGTTATGGCTACACCTTC. Encoded protein: CASSQVQGYGYTF.

The chain is built from TRBV10-1 and TRBJ1-2; D gene ambiguous. The CDR3 runs 15 residues. Trimming left V 2 bases short and J 2 bases short, with 12 bases between. CDR1 is WNHNN and CDR2 is SYGVQD in the germline V gene (reference sequence). The CDR3 region is CASSEPRGANYGYTF. CDR3 nucleotide sequence: TGCGCCAGCAGTGAGCCCCGAGGCGCCAACTATGGCTACACCTTC.

The chain links TRBV7-2 to TRBJ1-4, with a possible D match to TRBD1 (5 bases). Trimming removed 3 bases from V and 8 bases from J, with 13 bases in between. Germline assignment: CDR1 SGHTA and CDR2 FQGNSA. This CDR3 has 14 residues. CDR3 residues: CASSFTGIGEKLFF. The DNA of the CDR3 is TGTGCCAGCAGCTTCACAGGTATAGGAGAAAAACTGTTTTTT.

The V call is TRBV29-1, the J call TRBJ1-1; tentatively, D is TRBD1 (5 bases). The germline CDR1 and CDR2 sequences are SQVTM and ANQGSEA. Trimming left V 6 bases short and J 1 base short, with 12 bases between. The CDR3 is 13 residues long. CDR3 residues: CSVLRGGNTEAFF. DNA of the CDR3: TGCAGCGTGCTAAGGGGCGGGAACACTGAAGCTTTCTTT.

This chain connects TRBV4-3 to TRBJ1-1, with 9 bases identical to TRBD1. The CDR3 is 15 amino acids. The germline gives CDR1 LGHNA, CDR2 YSLEER. The trim removed 3 bases at V and 2 bases at J, leaving 4 bases unmatched. The CDR3 spells CASSQDRGFNTEAFF. The CDR3 DNA reads TGCGCCAGCAGCCAGGACAGGGGTTTCAACACTGAAGCTTTCTTT.

This clone was detected once. The V gene is TRBV5-1, the J gene TRBJ1-4; D remains ambiguous. V was trimmed by 0 bases and J by 3 bases, leaving 15 bases between them. CDR1 SGHRS and CDR2 YFSETQ come from the germline V gene. The CDR3 has 17 amino acids. The DNA for the CDR3 is TGCGCCAGCAGCTTGGAGGGCCGAGGGAAGGCTAATGAAAAACTGTTTTTT. Translation gives CASSLEGRGKANEKLFF.

CDR3 protein: CASNPQSNTGELFF. The CDR3 bases are TGTGCCAGCAACCCACAGTCAAACACCGGGGAGCTGTTTTTT. The chain is built from TRBV6-5 and TRBJ2-2; D unresolved. The germline V and J ends were trimmed by 7 bases and 2 bases, with 11 bases remaining between them. Germline V CDR1 and CDR2: MNHEY, SVGAGI. This CDR3 is 14 amino acids long.

This chain connects TRBV29-1 to TRBJ1-2, with TRBD1 matching over 10 bases. The CDR3 totals 14 residues. With 7 bases clipped from V and 7 bases from J, the junction kept 12 bases outside the gene matches. Germline V CDR1 and CDR2: SQVTM, ANQGSEA. The CDR3 DNA reads as TGCAGCGACAGACCGACAGGGGGCTACGGTGGCTACACCTTC. Amino acids: CSDRPTGGYGGYTF.

J is TRBJ2-2 and V is TRBV6-2 or TRBV6-3; TRBD2 matches at 7 bases. The CDR3 totals 16 residues. Trimming cost V 3 bases and J 4 bases; bases outside gene matches: 8. CDR1 is MNHEY and CDR2 is SVGEGT in the germline V gene. CDR3 DNA: TGTGCCAGCAGTTATAATGCGGGAGCGGTCACCGGGGAGCTGTTTTTT. Its protein is CASSYNAGAVTGELFF.

V is TRBV18 and J is TRBJ2-6, with TRBD2 identical over 9 bases. The J segment lost 2 bases and the V segment lost 0 bases, leaving 5 bases of the junction unmatched. The CDR3 is made up of 18 amino acids. Germline CDR1 reads KGHSH; CDR2 reads LQKENI. CDR3 sequence: CASSPPGLALAGANVLTF. The CDR3 DNA reads TGTGCCAGCTCACCACCGGGACTAGCCCTCGCTGGGGCCAACGTCCTGACTTTC. Full variable domain (missing parts from reference TRBV18 and TRBJ2-6): NAGVMQNPRHLVRRRGQEARLRCSPMKGHSHVYWYRQLPEEGLKFMVYLQKENIIDESGMPKERFSAEFPKEGPSILRIQQVVRGDSAAYFCASSPPGLALAGANVLTFGAGSRLTVL.

The gene calls are TRBV7-2 and TRBJ1-6; 9 nucleotides match TRBD1. CDR1 is SGHTA and CDR2 is FQGNSA in the germline V gene. There are 13 residues in the CDR3. V shed 7 bases, J shed 7 bases, and the junction held 2 bases outside the gene matches. CDR3 DNA: TGTGCCAGCACTGGACAGGGGAATTCACCCCTCCACTTT. Encoded protein: CASTGQGNSPLHF.

The chain links TRBV10-2 to TRBJ2-7; no firm D call. Per the germline V gene, CDR1 is WSHSY and CDR2 is SAAADI. This CDR3 contains 15 residues. Between the trimmed V and J ends, which lost 0 bases and 5 bases, there was a span of 14 bases. CDR3 in DNA: TGCGCCAGCAGTGAGTCTCCGCTCGCGGCCCACGAGCAGTACTTC. As protein: CASSESPLAAHEQYF.

This clone was picked up one time. The gene calls are TRBV11-2 and TRBJ1-5, with D possibly matching TRBD1 (5 bases). V was shortened by 2 bases and J by 6 bases, with 11 bases between the two germline ends. This CDR3 is 14 amino acids long. In germline, CDR1 is SGHAT, CDR2 FQNNGV. The CDR3 sequence: CASSLLQGGQPQHF. The CDR3 region has the DNA TGTGCCAGCAGCTTACTCCAGGGCGGTCAGCCCCAGCATTTT. Filled out from reference TRBV11-2 and TRBJ1-5, the complete variable domain reads EAGVAQSPRYKIIEKRQSVAFWCNPISGHATLYWYQQILGQGPKLLIQFQNNGVVDDSQLPKDRFSAERLKGVDSTLKIQPAKLEDSAVYLCASSLLQGGQPQHFGDGTRLSIL.